The present T cell receptor beta chain was sequenced within a study of cytomegalovirus exposure and HLA in healthy donors. Notes on the study in general: Upon later analysis, HLA-associated TCR beta chains proved more clonally expanded than other, equally common chains. The likely origin of a cluster of highly shared sequence variants was a sequencing artifact. The HLA-A and HLA-B alleles of most subjects were reportedly predicted accurately from TCR beta sequences.

The study ran its PCR with 60 Vbeta and 13 Jbeta primers. Sequencing used immunoSEQ multiplex PCR; TCRdb keeps in-frame clones, though not all of them. In the table there are roughly 180,000 clones, 80% to 85% of which are singletons. This CDR3 has 12 residues. Germline V gene data show CDR1 as SGDLS and CDR2 as YYNGEE. Deletions cut 3 bases from V and 7 bases from J, with 10 bases between. As to this clone: Its antigen remains unidentified.

The sequenced sample consisted of PBMCs. The receptor's source is a man aged 25 to 40 in good health and CMV-seronegative. The genes are TRBV9 and TRBJ1-1; D possibly corresponds to TRBD1 (6 bases). The CDR3 region is CASSALGGEAFF. CDR3 in DNA: TGTGCCAGCAGCGCCCTAGGGGGTGAAGCTTTCTTT.